This TCR beta chain comes out of a study of beta chain features in type 1 diabetes. Of the isolated RNA, all was reverse transcribed, and so the sequenced material was expressed TCRB transcripts. TCRdb's copy holds only in-frame clones and misses some; the assay was immunoSEQ multiplex PCR. The sample lists more than 85,000 clones, almost 40% seen once, with roughly 0.059% in the top ten. With regard to this clone: Its target is not known.

The CDR3 totals 13 residues. Trimming shortened V by 1 base and J by 6 bases, and 6 bases separated the two germline ends. Germline CDR1 and CDR2: SEHNR and FQNEAQ (reference sequence). The study, taken as a whole, reports: No resolution was reached here on whether HLA type influences TCRB rearrangement. Shorter TCRB CDR3s, moderately but significantly so, were found in Type 1 diabetes patients in all four CD4+ subsets.

The material sequenced was stem cell memory CD4+ T cells from blood. The chain is built from TRBV7-9 and TRBJ1-4; no firm D call. The sequence was collected from a woman aged 18-35 years in good health. The CDR3 reads CASSLDPDEKLFF. The CDR3 nucleotides are TGTGCCAGCAGCTTAGATCCTGATGAAAAACTGTTTTTT.